This TCR beta chain comes out of a study of blood T cells in healthy people across ages. Combining a sample-barcoded 5' primer with a J-beta primer mix, a second PCR ran for about 7 to 11 cycles. A template-switch adaptor containing 12 random nucleotides labeled each cDNA molecule. Via MiXCR, TCRdb re-called the 5' RACE reads, giving one row per CDR3 protein. The sample includes about a million distinct CDR3 sequences, 51% of them seen just once. The CDR3 covers 15 residues. Germline lookup yields CDR1 SGHRS and CDR2 YFSETQ. Trimming took 1 base from V and 3 from J, leaving 10 bases between them. The TCR originated in an older woman in good health. This chain joins TRBV5-1 and TRBJ1-4; D might be TRBD1 (5 bases). Sequences were obtained from blood. This CDR3 reads CASSLFGGSNEKLFF. The CDR3 region has the DNA TGCGCCAGCAGCTTGTTCGGGGGTTCTAATGAAAAACTGTTTTTT.